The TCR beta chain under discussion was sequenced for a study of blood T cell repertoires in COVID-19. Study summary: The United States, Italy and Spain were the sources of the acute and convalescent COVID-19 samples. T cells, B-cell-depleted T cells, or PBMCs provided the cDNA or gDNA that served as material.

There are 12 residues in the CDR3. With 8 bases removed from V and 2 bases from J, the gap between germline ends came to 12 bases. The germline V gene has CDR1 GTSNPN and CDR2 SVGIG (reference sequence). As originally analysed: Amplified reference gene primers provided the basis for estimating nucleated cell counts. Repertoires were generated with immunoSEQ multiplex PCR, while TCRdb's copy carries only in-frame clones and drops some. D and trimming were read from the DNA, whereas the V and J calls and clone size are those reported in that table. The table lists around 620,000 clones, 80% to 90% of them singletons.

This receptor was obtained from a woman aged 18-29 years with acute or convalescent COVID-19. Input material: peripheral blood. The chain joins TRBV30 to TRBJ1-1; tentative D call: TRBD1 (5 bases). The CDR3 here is CALGRGNTEAFF. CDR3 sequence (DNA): TGTGCCCTAGGGAGGGGAAACACTGAAGCTTTCTTT. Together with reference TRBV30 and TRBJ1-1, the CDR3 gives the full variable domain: SQTIHQWPATLVQPVGSPLSLECTVEGTSNPNLYWYRQAAGRGLQLLFYSVGIGQISSEVPQNLSASRPQDRQFILSSKKLLLSDSGFYLCALGRGNTEAFFGQGTRLTVV.